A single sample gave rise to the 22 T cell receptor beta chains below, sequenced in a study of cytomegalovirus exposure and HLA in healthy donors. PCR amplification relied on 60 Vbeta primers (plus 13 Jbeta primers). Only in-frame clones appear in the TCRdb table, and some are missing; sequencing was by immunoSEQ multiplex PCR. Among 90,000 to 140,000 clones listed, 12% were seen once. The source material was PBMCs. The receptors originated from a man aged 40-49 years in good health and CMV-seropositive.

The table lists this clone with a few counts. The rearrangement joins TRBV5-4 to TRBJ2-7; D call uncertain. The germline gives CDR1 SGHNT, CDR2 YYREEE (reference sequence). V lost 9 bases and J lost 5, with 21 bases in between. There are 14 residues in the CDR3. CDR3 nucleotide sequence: TGTGCCACAACCGGATCCGAGGCCGTCCACGAGCAGTACTTC. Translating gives CATTGSEAVHEQYF.

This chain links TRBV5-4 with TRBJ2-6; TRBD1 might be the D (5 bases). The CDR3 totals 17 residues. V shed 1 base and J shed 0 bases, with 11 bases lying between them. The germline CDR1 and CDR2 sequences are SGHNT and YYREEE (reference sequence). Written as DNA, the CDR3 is TGTGCCAGCAGCTTGTCGCTAGACAGCTCTGGGGCCAACGTCCTGACTTTC. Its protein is CASSLSLDSSGANVLTF. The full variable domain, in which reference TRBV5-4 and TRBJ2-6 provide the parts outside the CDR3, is ETGVTQSPTHLIKTRGQQVTLRCSSQSGHNTVSWYQQALGQGPQFIFQYYREEENGRGNFPPRFSGLQFPNYSSELNVNALELDDSALYLCASSLSLDSSGANVLTFGAGSRLTVL.

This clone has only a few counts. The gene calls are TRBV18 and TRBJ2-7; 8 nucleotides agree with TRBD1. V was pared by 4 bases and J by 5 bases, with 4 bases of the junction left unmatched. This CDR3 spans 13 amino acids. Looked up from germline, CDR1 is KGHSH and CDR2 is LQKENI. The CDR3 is CASSLAGGNEQYF. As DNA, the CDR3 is TGTGCCAGCTCACTCGCAGGGGGCAACGAGCAGTACTTC.

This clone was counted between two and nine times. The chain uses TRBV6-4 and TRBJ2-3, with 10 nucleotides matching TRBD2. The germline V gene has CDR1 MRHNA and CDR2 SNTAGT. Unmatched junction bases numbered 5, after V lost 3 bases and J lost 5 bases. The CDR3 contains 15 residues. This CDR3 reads CASSDRAGGVDTQYF. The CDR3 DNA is TGTGCCAGCAGTGATCGAGCGGGAGGGGTAGATACGCAGTATTTT.

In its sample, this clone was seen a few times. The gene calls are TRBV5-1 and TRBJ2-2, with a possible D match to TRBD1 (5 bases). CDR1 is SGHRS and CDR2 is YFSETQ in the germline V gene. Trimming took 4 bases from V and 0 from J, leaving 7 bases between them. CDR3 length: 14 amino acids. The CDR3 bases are TGCGCCAGCAGCCCGGACACGAACACCGGGGAGCTGTTTTTT. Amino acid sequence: CASSPDTNTGELFF.

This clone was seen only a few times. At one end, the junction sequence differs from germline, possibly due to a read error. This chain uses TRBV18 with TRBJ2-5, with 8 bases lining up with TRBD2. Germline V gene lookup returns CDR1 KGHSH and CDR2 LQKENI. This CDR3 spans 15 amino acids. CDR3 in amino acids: CASSPPTSGQGTQYF. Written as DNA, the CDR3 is TGTGCCAGCTCACCCCCCACTAGCGGACAAGGGACCCAGTACTTC.

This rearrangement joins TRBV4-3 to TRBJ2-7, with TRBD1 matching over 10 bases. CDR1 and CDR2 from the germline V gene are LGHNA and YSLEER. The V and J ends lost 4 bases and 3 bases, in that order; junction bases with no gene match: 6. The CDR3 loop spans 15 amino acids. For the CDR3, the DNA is TGCGCCAGCAGCCCTTCCTGGGACAGGGGCTACGAGCAGTACTTC. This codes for CASSPSWDRGYEQYF.

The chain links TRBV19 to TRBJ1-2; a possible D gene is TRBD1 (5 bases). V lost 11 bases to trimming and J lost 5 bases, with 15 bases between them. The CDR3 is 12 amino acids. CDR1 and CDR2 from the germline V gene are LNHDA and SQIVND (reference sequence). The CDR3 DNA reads TGTGCCTCTAGGGGCGGATATTATGGCTACACCTTC. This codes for CASRGGYYGYTF.

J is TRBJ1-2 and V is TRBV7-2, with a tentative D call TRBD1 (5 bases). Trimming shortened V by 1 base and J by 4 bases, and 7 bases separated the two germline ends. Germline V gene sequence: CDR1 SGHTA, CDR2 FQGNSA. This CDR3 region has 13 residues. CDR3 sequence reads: CASSLDRSYGYTF. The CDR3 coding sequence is TGTGCCAGCAGCTTAGACAGGAGCTATGGCTACACCTTC.

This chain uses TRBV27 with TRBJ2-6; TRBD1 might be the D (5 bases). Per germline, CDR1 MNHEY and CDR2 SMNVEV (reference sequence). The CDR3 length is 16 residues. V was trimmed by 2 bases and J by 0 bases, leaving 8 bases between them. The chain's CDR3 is CASSLKGSSGANVLTF. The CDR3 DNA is TGTGCCAGCAGTTTAAAGGGGTCCTCTGGGGCCAACGTCCTGACTTTC.

The CDR3 loop is CASSQQSGRRTDTQYF. The CDR3 DNA is TGCGCCAGCAGCCAACAAAGCGGGAGGCGCACAGATACGCAGTATTTT. The chain employs TRBV4-1 and TRBJ2-3, with TRBD2 matching 9 bases. The CDR3 has 16 residues. Germline CDR1 is MGHRA and CDR2 is YSYEKL. Losses at the gene ends were 2 bases for V and 1 base for J; bases not matched to a gene: 4.

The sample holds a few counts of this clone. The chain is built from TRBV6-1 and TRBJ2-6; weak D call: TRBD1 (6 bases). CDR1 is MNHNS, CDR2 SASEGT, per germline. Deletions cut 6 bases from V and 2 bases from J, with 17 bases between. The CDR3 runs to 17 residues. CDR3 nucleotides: TGTGCCAGCAGAGAACAGGGCCTTCGGGCTGGGGCCAACGTCCTGACTTTC. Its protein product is CASREQGLRAGANVLTF.

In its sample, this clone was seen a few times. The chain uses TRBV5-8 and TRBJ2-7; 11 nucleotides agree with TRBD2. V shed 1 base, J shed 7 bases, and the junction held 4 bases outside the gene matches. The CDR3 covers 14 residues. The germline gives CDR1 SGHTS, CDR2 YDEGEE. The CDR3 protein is CASSLRSSGREQYF. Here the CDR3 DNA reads TGTGCCAGCAGCTTGCGGTCTAGCGGGAGGGAGCAGTACTTC. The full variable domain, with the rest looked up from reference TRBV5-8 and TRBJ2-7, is EAGVTQSPTHLIKTRGQQATLRCSPISGHTSVYWYQQALGLGLQFLLWYDEGEERNRGNFPPRFSGRQFPNYSSELNVNALELEDSALYLCASSLRSSGREQYFGPGTRLTVT.

The CDR3 DNA follows: TGTGCCAGCAGCTTAGGGACTAGCGGGAGGTCTGATACGCAGTATTTT. This translates into CASSLGTSGRSDTQYF. The chain has TRBV7-9 and TRBJ2-3, with 14 bases that match TRBD2. V was clipped by 1 base and J by 6 bases; unmatched bases: 3. CDR1 and CDR2 from the germline V gene are SEHNR and FQNEAQ (reference sequence). The CDR3 runs 16 residues. The whole variable domain, remainder taken from reference TRBV7-9 and TRBJ2-3, is DTGVSQNPRHKITKRGQNVTFRCDPISEHNRLYWYRQTLGQGPEFLTYFQNEAQLEKSRLLSDRFSAERPKGSFSTLEIQRTEQGDSAMYLCASSLGTSGRSDTQYFGPGTRLTVL.

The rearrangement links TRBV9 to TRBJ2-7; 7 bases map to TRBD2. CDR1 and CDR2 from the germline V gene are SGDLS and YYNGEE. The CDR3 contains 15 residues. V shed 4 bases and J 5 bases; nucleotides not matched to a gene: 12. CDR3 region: CASSPYGGEGNEQYF. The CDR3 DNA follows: TGTGCCAGCAGCCCGTACGGCGGGGAGGGAAACGAGCAGTACTTC.

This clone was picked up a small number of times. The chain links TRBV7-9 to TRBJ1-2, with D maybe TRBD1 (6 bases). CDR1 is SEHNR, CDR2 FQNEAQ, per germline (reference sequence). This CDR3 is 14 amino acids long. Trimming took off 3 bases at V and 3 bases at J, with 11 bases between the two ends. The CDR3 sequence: CASSFRGADYGYTF. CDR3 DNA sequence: TGTGCCAGCAGCTTTCGGGGGGCGGACTATGGCTACACCTTC.

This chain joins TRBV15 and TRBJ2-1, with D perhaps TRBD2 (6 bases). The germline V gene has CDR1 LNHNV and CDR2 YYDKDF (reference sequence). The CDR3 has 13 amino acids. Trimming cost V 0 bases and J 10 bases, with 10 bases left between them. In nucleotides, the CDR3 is TGTGCCACCAGCAGAGATCAGAGCGGGGAGCAGTTCTTC. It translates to CATSRDQSGEQFF.

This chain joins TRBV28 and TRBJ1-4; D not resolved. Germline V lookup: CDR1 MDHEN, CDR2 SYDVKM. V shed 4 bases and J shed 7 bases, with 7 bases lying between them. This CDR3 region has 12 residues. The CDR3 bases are TGTGCCAGCAGTTATCGGGTTGAAAAACTGTTTTTT. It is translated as CASSYRVEKLFF.

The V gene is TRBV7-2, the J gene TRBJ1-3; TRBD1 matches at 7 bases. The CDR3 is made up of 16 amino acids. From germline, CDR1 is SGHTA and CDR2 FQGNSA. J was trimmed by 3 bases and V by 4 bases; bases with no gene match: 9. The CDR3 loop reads CASSSLRQGDGNTIYF. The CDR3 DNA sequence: TGTGCCAGCAGCTCACTAAGACAGGGTGATGGAAACACCATATATTTT.

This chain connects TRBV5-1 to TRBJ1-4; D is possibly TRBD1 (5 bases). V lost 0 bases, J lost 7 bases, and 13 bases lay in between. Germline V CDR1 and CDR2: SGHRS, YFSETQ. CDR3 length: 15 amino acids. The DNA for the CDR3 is TGCGCCAGCAGCTTGGTCCAGGGCGTGGGTGAAAAACTGTTTTTT. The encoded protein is CASSLVQGVGEKLFF.

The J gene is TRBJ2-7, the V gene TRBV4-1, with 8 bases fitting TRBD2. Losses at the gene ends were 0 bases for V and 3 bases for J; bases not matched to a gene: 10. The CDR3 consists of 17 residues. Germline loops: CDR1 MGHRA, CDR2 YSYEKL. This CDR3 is CASSQEEGLGRDYEQYF. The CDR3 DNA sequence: TGCGCCAGCAGCCAAGAAGAGGGACTAGGAAGGGACTACGAGCAGTACTTC.

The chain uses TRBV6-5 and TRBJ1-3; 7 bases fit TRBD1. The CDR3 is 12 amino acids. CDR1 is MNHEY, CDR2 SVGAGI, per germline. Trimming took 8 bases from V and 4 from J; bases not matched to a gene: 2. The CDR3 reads CASLGQGNTIYF. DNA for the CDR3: TGTGCCAGCTTGGGACAGGGAAACACCATATATTTT.